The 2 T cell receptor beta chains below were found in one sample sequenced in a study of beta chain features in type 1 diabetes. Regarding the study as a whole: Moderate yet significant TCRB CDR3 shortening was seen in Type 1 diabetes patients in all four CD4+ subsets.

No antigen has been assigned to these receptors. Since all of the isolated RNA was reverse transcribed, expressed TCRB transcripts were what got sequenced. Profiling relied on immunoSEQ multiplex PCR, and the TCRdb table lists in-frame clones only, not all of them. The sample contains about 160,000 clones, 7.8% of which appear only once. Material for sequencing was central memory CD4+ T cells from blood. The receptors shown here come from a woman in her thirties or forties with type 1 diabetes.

As DNA, the CDR3 is TGTGCCAGCAGCAGGGAGGCGAACACCGGGGAGCTGTTTTTT. The encoded protein is CASSREANTGELFF. The chain links TRBV7-2 to TRBJ2-2; TRBD2 might be the D (6 bases). This CDR3 spans 14 amino acids. From germline, CDR1 is SGHTA and CDR2 FQGNSA. V was pared by 5 bases and J by 0 bases, with 7 bases between.

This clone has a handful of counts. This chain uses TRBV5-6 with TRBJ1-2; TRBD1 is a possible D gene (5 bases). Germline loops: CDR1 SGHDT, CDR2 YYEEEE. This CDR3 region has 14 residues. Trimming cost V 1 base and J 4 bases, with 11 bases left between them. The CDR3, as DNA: TGTGCCAGCAGCTTGTATCAGGGCAGCTATGGCTACACCTTC. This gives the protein CASSLYQGSYGYTF.